The 27 T cell receptor beta chains listed next were all sequenced from one sample in a study of shared clonotypes between healthy human individuals. Clones were read by immunoSEQ multiplex PCR, and TCRdb kept only the in-frame ones, dropping some. The sample records about 1 million clones, approximately 76% being singletons. The sequenced material came from memory CD4+ T cells sorted from blood. Regarding subset: CD45RA-negative fraction. All receptors come from a man between 18 and 35 years old in good health.

The chain carries TRBV5-4 and TRBJ2-1; D may be TRBD1 (5 bases). The CDR3 has 15 residues. CDR1 and CDR2 (germline): SGHNT, YYREEE (reference sequence). Trimming removed 0 bases at V and 2 bases at J, with 9 bases between. The CDR3 nucleotides read TGTGCCAGCAGCTTGGACAGGACCCCCTACAATGAGCAGTTCTTC. This codes for CASSLDRTPYNEQFF.

This clone came up a few times. The rearrangement joins TRBV15 to TRBJ1-2; D may be TRBD1 (5 bases). V gave up 0 bases and J gave up 6 bases, with 14 bases separating them. Germline values: CDR1 LNHNV, CDR2 YYDKDF (reference sequence). The CDR3 runs to 15 residues. CDR3: CATSRDWEQGNGYTF. Here the CDR3 DNA reads TGTGCCACCAGCAGAGATTGGGAGCAGGGCAATGGCTACACCTTC.

The rearrangement joins TRBV5-1 to TRBJ2-3, with a weak D call TRBD1 (7 bases). This CDR3 is built from 16 residues. CDR1 is SGHRS and CDR2 is YFSETQ in the germline V gene. With 4 bases removed from V and 4 bases from J, the gap between germline ends came to 19 bases. CDR3 region: CASSAGAGQRADTQYF. CDR3 bases: TGCGCCAGCAGCGCTGGCGCGGGACAGCGAGCAGATACGCAGTATTTT.

The rearrangement uses TRBV18 and TRBJ1-4, with 8 nucleotides matching TRBD1. Trimming took 3 bases from V and 3 from J; bases not matched to a gene: 6. CDR3 length: 16 residues. CDR1 and CDR2 from the germline V gene are KGHSH and LQKENI. CDR3 amino acids: CASSPARQGSNEKLFF. CDR3 coding DNA: TGTGCCAGCTCACCCGCTCGACAGGGGTCTAATGAAAAACTGTTTTTT. Full variable domain (outside the CDR3, taken from reference TRBV18 and TRBJ1-4): NAGVMQNPRHLVRRRGQEARLRCSPMKGHSHVYWYRQLPEEGLKFMVYLQKENIIDESGMPKERFSAEFPKEGPSILRIQQVVRGDSAAYFCASSPARQGSNEKLFFGSGTQLSVL.

This chain joins TRBV30 and TRBJ1-2; the D gene is possibly TRBD1 (6 bases). In germline, CDR1 is GTSNPN, CDR2 SVGIG (reference sequence). The CDR3 loop spans 12 amino acids. The V and J ends lost 2 bases and 7 bases respectively, with 11 bases between them. The CDR3 protein is CAWSQGRAGYTF. For the CDR3, the DNA is TGTGCCTGGAGTCAGGGGAGGGCTGGCTACACCTTC.

The V and J genes are TRBV5-4 and TRBJ2-3, with 8 positions matching TRBD1. Trimming removed 6 bases from V and 8 bases from J; junction bases left unmatched: 17. Germline V lookup: CDR1 SGHNT, CDR2 YYREEE (reference sequence). The CDR3 has 16 amino acids. The CDR3 DNA reads as TGTGCCAGCACCGTCGCTTGGCTGACAGGGGCTTTTACGCAGTATTTT. It encodes CASTVAWLTGAFTQYF.

The chain combines TRBV28 with TRBJ2-2, with a tentative D call TRBD2 (5 bases). The CDR3 is 15 amino acids. Trimming pared 5 bases from V and 1 base from J, leaving 11 bases between. Germline CDR1 MDHEN, CDR2 SYDVKM. In DNA form, the CDR3 reads TGTGCCAGCAGTAGTGGGAGAGAGAACACCGGGGAGCTGTTTTTT. As protein: CASSSGRENTGELFF.

The gene calls are TRBV12-5 and TRBJ2-3; 9 bases line up with TRBD2. The ends lost 8 bases at V and 0 bases at J; junction bases unmatched: 6. CDR3 length: 15 residues. Germline-derived CDR1 and CDR2 are LGHNT and FRNRAP. The CDR3 DNA is TGTGCTAGTAGCGGGAGGCCTGGTAGCACAGATACGCAGTATTTT. Encoded protein: CASSGRPGSTDTQYF.

This clone was counted once. The rearrangement uses TRBV29-1 and TRBJ1-4, with 7 bases aligning to TRBD1. Germline V gene lookup returns CDR1 SQVTM and CDR2 ANQGSEA. The CDR3 contains 12 residues. The ends lost 7 bases at V and 4 bases at J; junction bases unmatched: 3. The CDR3 nucleotides are TGCAGCGCCGGGACAGATAATGAAAAACTGTTTTTT. Residues: CSAGTDNEKLFF.

This rearrangement joins TRBV10-1 to TRBJ2-1; possible D gene TRBD1, 5 bases. CDR1 is WNHNN, CDR2 SYGVQD, per germline (reference sequence). Trimming removed 3 bases at V and 4 bases at J, with 16 bases between. The CDR3 has 16 amino acids. DNA of the CDR3: TGCGCCAGCAGTGATCGACGGCTTGGGGCTTACAATGAGCAGTTCTTC. This gives the protein CASSDRRLGAYNEQFF.

This clone was seen many times. The chain carries TRBV28 and TRBJ1-5; D not resolved. From germline, CDR1 is MDHEN and CDR2 SYDVKM. The CDR3 spans 13 residues. V was clipped by 8 bases and J by 0 bases, with 8 bases between them. The CDR3 region has the DNA TGTGCCAGCGGTGGAGATAGCAATCAGCCCCAGCATTTT. This encodes CASGGDSNQPQHF.

The CDR3 spells CAWSRVGMNTGELFF. The CDR3 bases are TGTGCCTGGAGTCGGGTAGGAATGAACACCGGGGAGCTGTTTTTT. V gene TRBV30 combines with J gene TRBJ2-2; D not resolved. The CDR3 sequence is 15 residues long. Germline CDR1 GTSNPN, CDR2 SVGIG (reference sequence). Between the trimmed V and J ends, which lost 2 bases and 1 base, there was a span of 11 bases.

This clone was recorded at least ten times. This sequence joins TRBV10-3 and TRBJ1-4; D unresolved. The CDR3 sequence is 14 residues long. V lost 2 bases to trimming and J lost 5 bases, with 9 bases between them. The germline CDR1 and CDR2 sequences are ENHRY and SYGVKD. The CDR3 sequence is CAISEGYRNEKLFF. The CDR3 nucleotides are TGTGCCATCAGTGAGGGCTACAGAAATGAAAAACTGTTTTTT.

Turning to this clone: Other DNA sequences in this sample translate to the same CDR3. J is TRBJ2-1 and V is TRBV7-2; D is ambiguous. The CDR3 covers 15 residues. The germline CDR1 and CDR2 sequences are SGHTA and FQGNSA. V lost 0 bases to trimming and J lost 0 bases, with 6 bases between them. The CDR3 bases are TGTGCCAGCAGCTTAGCGGCCAGCTCCTACAATGAGCAGTTCTTC. Protein: CASSLAASSYNEQFF. The variable domain in full, completed from reference TRBV7-2 and TRBJ2-1, reads GAGVSQSPSNKVTEKGKDVELRCDPISGHTALYWYRQSLGQGLEFLIYFQGNSAPDKSGLPSDRFSAERTGGSVSTLTIQRTQQEDSAVYLCASSLAASSYNEQFFGPGTRLTVL.

This chain uses TRBV12-2 with TRBJ1-6; the DNA was not compared with TRBD1, the D call given in the table. TRBV12-2 constitutes a pseudogene. The CDR3 sequence is 16 residues long. The DNA for the CDR3 is TGTGCAAGTCGCCTAAACCGACAGGGGGCTAATTCACCCCTCCACTTT. This translates into CASRLNRQGANSPLHF.

This clone was detected a few times. The chain uses TRBV4-1 and TRBJ2-1, with 7 positions matching TRBD2. The CDR3 consists of 14 residues. CDR1 and CDR2 from the germline V gene are MGHRA and YSYEKL. V dropped 1 base and J dropped 8; count of bases not matched to a gene: 5. Written as DNA, the CDR3 is TGCGCCAGCAGCCAAGTCGGGGGGTCCGATGAGCAGTTCTTC. Residues: CASSQVGGSDEQFF.

The chain combines TRBV28 with TRBJ1-5; tentatively, D is TRBD1 (6 bases). Germline CDR1 MDHEN, CDR2 SYDVKM. The length of the CDR3 is 14 residues. With 9 bases removed from V and 0 bases from J, the gap between germline ends came to 12 bases. In DNA form, the CDR3 reads TGTGCCAGTTCACAGGGAAATAGCAATCAGCCCCAGCATTTT. This sequence encodes CASSQGNSNQPQHF.

In this sample, this clone turned up once. V and J are TRBV28 and TRBJ2-7; D gene ambiguous. Trimming left V 6 bases short and J 3 bases short, with 9 bases between. This CDR3 is 12 amino acids long. The germline V gene encodes CDR1 MDHEN and CDR2 SYDVKM. The CDR3 nucleotides are TGTGCCAGCAGCGCCGGCCTCTACGAGCAGTACTTC. Translating gives CASSAGLYEQYF.

The V call is TRBV10-3, the J call TRBJ1-2; D not certain. Per germline, CDR1 ENHRY and CDR2 SYGVKD. V shed 3 bases and J shed 7 bases, with 9 bases lying between them. There are 12 residues in the CDR3. Here the CDR3 DNA reads TGTGCCATCAGTGATCCAGTGGGTGGCTACACCTTC. Protein product: CAISDPVGGYTF.

The J gene is TRBJ2-5, the V gene TRBV2; D is unclear. Germline V gene data show CDR1 as SNHLY and CDR2 as FYNNEI. The CDR3 is made up of 11 amino acids. Between the trimmed V and J ends, which lost 8 bases and 5 bases, there was a span of 9 bases. This CDR3 reads CASRFSETQYF. The DNA for the CDR3 is TGTGCCAGCCGTTTTTCCGAGACCCAGTACTTC.

J is TRBJ2-3 and V is TRBV7-9; weak D call: TRBD2 (6 bases). The V end lost 7 bases, the J end lost 1 base, and 21 bases lay between the germline ends. The germline V gene has CDR1 SEHNR and CDR2 FQNEAQ (reference sequence). The CDR3 loop spans 17 amino acids. The CDR3 bases are TGTGCCAGCACAACTAAAACAATAGCGGAGGGCACAGATACGCAGTATTTT. Translation: CASTTKTIAEGTDTQYF.

As concerns this clone: In the same sample, other DNA sequences code for this CDR3. This rearrangement joins TRBV18 to TRBJ1-1; D is perhaps TRBD1 (6 bases). V shed 0 bases and J shed 5 bases, with 7 bases lying between them. Germline V lookup: CDR1 KGHSH, CDR2 LQKENI. CDR3 size: 13 residues. CDR3 protein: CASSPPGGTEAFF. The CDR3 nucleotides are TGTGCCAGCTCACCACCAGGGGGGACTGAAGCTTTCTTT.

This sequence joins TRBV14 and TRBJ2-5; no clear D. V was clipped by 1 base and J by 5 bases, with 8 bases between them. The CDR3 spans 13 residues. CDR1 is SGHDN, CDR2 FVKESK, per germline. The CDR3 is CASSQGSRETQYF. The CDR3 DNA is TGTGCCAGCAGCCAAGGGTCGAGGGAGACCCAGTACTTC.

The CDR3 spells CASFDGGANTGELFF. CDR3 bases: TGTGCCAGCTTTGATGGGGGCGCGAACACCGGGGAGCTGTTTTTT. The J gene is TRBJ2-2, the V gene TRBV6-1; perhaps TRBD1 as D (6 bases). The CDR3 runs 15 residues. V was clipped by 8 bases and J by 0 bases, with 13 bases between them. From germline, CDR1 is MNHNS and CDR2 SASEGT.

The genes are TRBV9 and TRBJ2-3, with 9 nucleotides matching TRBD1. The V gene's germline CDR1 is SGDLS and CDR2 YYNGEE. The CDR3 is made up of 18 amino acids. The V segment lost 4 bases and the J segment 2 bases; nucleotides outside the gene matches: 14. CDR3 sequence (DNA): TGTGCCAGCAGCCCTGACCCCCGGACAGGGGATCCCACAGATACGCAGTATTTT. Translation: CASSPDPRTGDPTDTQYF.

The V and J genes are TRBV9 and TRBJ2-3, with TRBD2 identical over 8 bases. V was clipped by 0 bases and J by 5 bases; unmatched bases: 8. The CDR3 is made up of 16 amino acids. Per germline, CDR1 SGDLS and CDR2 YYNGEE. The CDR3 DNA is TGTGCCAGCAGCGTAGAGAGCGGGGGATTGAAAGATACGCAGTATTTT. It specifies CASSVESGGLKDTQYF.

The CDR3 spells CASSDVAKNIQYF. The CDR3 nucleotides are TGTGCCAGCAGTGATGTAGCCAAAAACATTCAGTACTTC. The chain has TRBV6-1 and TRBJ2-4, with D unclear. Germline V CDR1 and CDR2: MNHNS, SASEGT. CDR3 size: 13 residues. The ends were cut back, 3 bases at V and 0 bases at J, with 3 bases in the middle.